The rows below give T cell receptor beta chains drawn from one sample of a study of early T cells in non-severe SARS-CoV-2 infection. TCRdb recomputed calls from the 5' RACE reads with MiXCR, one row per CDR3 protein. Of roughly 50,000 distinct CDR3 sequences listed, roughly 8.2% are singletons. The source material was whole blood. These receptors were collected from an adult who was a healthcare worker with PCR-confirmed SARS-CoV-2 infection or an uninfected control (not recorded which). Both conserved end residues are part of each CDR3. Fields, in order: D gene, CDR3 length, V gene, clone size, J gene, CDR3 DNA, CDR3 protein. The D gene is left open where the match is weak. Clone size appears in some rows only: once, few, many, or a class for an expanded clone.

d_gene: NA
len: 14
v_gene: TRBV27
abundance: NA
j_gene: TRBJ2-4
CDR3nt: TGTGCCAGCAGCCTCGCAGGGTCCAAAAACATTCAGTACTTC
CDR3aa: CASSLAGSKNIQYF

d_gene: NA
len: 14
v_gene: TRBV15
abundance: NA
j_gene: TRBJ2-7
CDR3nt: TGTGCCACCAGCATCTCTCTACATGACTACGAGCAGTACTTC
CDR3aa: CATSISLHDYEQYF

d_gene: TRBD2
len: 15
v_gene: TRBV7-2
abundance: NA
j_gene: TRBJ2-3
CDR3nt: TGTGCCAGCAGCTCGCTAGCGGGGGGCACAGATACGCAGTATTTT
CDR3aa: CASSSLAGGTDTQYF

d_gene: NA
len: 14
v_gene: TRBV3-1
abundance: few
j_gene: TRBJ2-7
CDR3nt: TGTGCCAGCAGCCCAGACTGGGTGGGGTACGAGCAGTACTTC
CDR3aa: CASSPDWVGYEQYF

d_gene: TRBD2
len: 18
v_gene: TRBV20-1
abundance: few
j_gene: TRBJ2-7
CDR3nt: TGCAGTGCTAGAGATCCCGGGACTAGCGGGAGGGGCGCCTACGAGCAGTACTTC
CDR3aa: CSARDPGTSGRGAYEQYF

d_gene: NA
len: 11
v_gene: TRBV7-6
abundance: NA
j_gene: TRBJ1-4
CDR3nt: TGTGCCATCAGGGAAGGTGAAAAACTGTTTTTT
CDR3aa: CAIREGEKLFF

d_gene: NA
len: 14
v_gene: TRBV6-2/TRBV6-3
abundance: many
j_gene: TRBJ2-4
CDR3nt: TGTGCCAGCAGCCCTCGGCCTTCCAAAAACATTCAGTACTTC
CDR3aa: CASSPRPSKNIQYF

d_gene: NA
len: 15
v_gene: TRBV10-3
abundance: NA
j_gene: TRBJ2-7
CDR3nt: TGTGCCATCAGTGATAAGCGGTGGGGCACCTACGAGCAGTACTTC
CDR3aa: CAISDKRWGTYEQYF

d_gene: NA
len: 13
v_gene: TRBV11-2
abundance: many
j_gene: TRBJ1-1
CDR3nt: TGTGCCAGCAGAGACACAAGATTCACTGAAGCTTTCTTT
CDR3aa: CASRDTRFTEAFF

d_gene: TRBD2
len: 16
v_gene: TRBV29-1
abundance: many
j_gene: TRBJ2-1
CDR3nt: TGCAGCGTTGTGGGACTAGCGGGACTTTCCTACAATGAGCAGTTCTTC
CDR3aa: CSVVGLAGLSYNEQFF

d_gene: NA
len: 15
v_gene: TRBV3-1
abundance: few
j_gene: TRBJ1-2
CDR3nt: TGTGCCAGCAGCCAAGAAGTACAGGGCTACTATGGCTACACCTTC
CDR3aa: CASSQEVQGYYGYTF

d_gene: NA
len: 14
v_gene: TRBV7-6
abundance: NA
j_gene: TRBJ2-5
CDR3nt: TGTGCCAGCAGCTTCCCCGCGGACCAAGAGACCCAGTACTTC
CDR3aa: CASSFPADQETQYF

d_gene: NA
len: 14
v_gene: TRBV14
abundance: many
j_gene: TRBJ2-7
CDR3nt: TGTGCCAGCAGCCTCCGGGACAACTCCTACGAGCAGTACTTC
CDR3aa: CASSLRDNSYEQYF

d_gene: TRBD2
len: 17
v_gene: TRBV7-9
abundance: NA
j_gene: TRBJ2-6
CDR3nt: TGTGCCAGCACCCTAAGCGGGAGGGCCTATGGGGCCAACGTCCTGACTTTC
CDR3aa: CASTLSGRAYGANVLTF

d_gene: TRBD1
len: 14
v_gene: TRBV6-6
abundance: NA
j_gene: TRBJ1-2
CDR3nt: TGTGCCAGCAGCCCCGGGACAGCTAACTATGGCTACACCTTC
CDR3aa: CASSPGTANYGYTF

d_gene: TRBD1
len: 15
v_gene: TRBV9
abundance: many
j_gene: TRBJ2-2
CDR3nt: TGTGCCAGCAGCGTCGCCGGGACAGGGGCGGGGGAGCTGTTTTTT
CDR3aa: CASSVAGTGAGELFF

d_gene: NA
len: 15
v_gene: TRBV10-3
abundance: few
j_gene: TRBJ2-6
CDR3nt: TGTGCCATCATGGGCGCAGGGGCTGGGGCCAACGTCCTGACTTTC
CDR3aa: CAIMGAGAGANVLTF

d_gene: NA
len: 15
v_gene: TRBV12-3/TRBV12-4
abundance: many
j_gene: TRBJ2-1
CDR3nt: TGTGCCAGCAGAGGCCAGGACAACCCATACAATGAGCAGTTCTTC
CDR3aa: CASRGQDNPYNEQFF